The subject of this entry is one T cell receptor (beta chain). Germline CDR1 is LNHNV and CDR2 is YYDKDF (reference sequence). The CDR3 spans 16 residues. V gave up 5 bases and J gave up 3 bases; unmatched junction bases: 6. The data are from a study of T cell changes during pregnancy in multiple sclerosis. Produced via immunoSEQ multiplex PCR; TCRdb's table is partial and in-frame only. The sample records more than 65,000 clones, 75% to 90% being singletons. The clonotype was recovered from a female donor in good health, enrolled as a control in a pregnancy study. Sequenced here: peripheral blood, sampled after pregnancy. J is TRBJ2-3 and V is TRBV15; TRBD2 aligns across 12 bases. The CDR3 protein is CATSGGLAGSTDTQYF. CDR3 coding DNA: TGTGCCACCAGCGGAGGACTAGCGGGGAGTACAGATACGCAGTATTTT. The whole variable domain, remainder taken from reference TRBV15 and TRBJ2-3, is DAMVIQNPRYQVTQFGKPVTLSCSQTLNHNVMYWYQQKSSQAPKLLFHYYDKDFNNEADTPDNFQSRRPNTSFCFLDIRSPGLGDTAMYLCATSGGLAGSTDTQYFGPGTRLTVL.